This record looks at one TCR beta chain sequence and its context. Its antigen is not known. The repertoire was sequenced with immunoSEQ multiplex PCR; TCRdb's copy has only in-frame clones and lacks some. The data show almost 85,000 clones, roughly nine tenths seen once. This specimen belongs to a study of graft-versus-host responses after intestinal transplantation. The wider study: Multivisceral, liver-intestinal, or isolated intestinal grafts went to recipients.

The germline V gene encodes CDR1 MNHEY and CDR2 SVGAGI. The CDR3 totals 15 residues. V was pared by 2 bases and J by 5 bases, with 12 bases between. This receptor was obtained from a human donor who received an intestinal transplant. This chain joins TRBV6-5 and TRBJ1-4; the D is unclear. The sample consisted of unstimulated CD4+ T cells sorted from spleen or lymph node cells, taken before intestinal transplant. The chain's CDR3 is CASSYGGRGNEKLFF. The CDR3 bases are TGTGCCAGCAGTTACGGAGGACGAGGAAATGAAAAACTGTTTTTT.